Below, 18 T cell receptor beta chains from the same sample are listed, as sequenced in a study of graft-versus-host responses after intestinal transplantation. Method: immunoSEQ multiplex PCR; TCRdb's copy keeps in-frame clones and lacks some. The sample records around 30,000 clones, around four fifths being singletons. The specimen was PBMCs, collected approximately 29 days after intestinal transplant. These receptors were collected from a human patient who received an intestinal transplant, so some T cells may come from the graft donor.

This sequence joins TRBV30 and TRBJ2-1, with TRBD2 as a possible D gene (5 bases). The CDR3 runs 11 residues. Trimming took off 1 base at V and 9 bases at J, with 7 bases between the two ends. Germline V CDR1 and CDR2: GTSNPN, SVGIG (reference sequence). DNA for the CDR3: TGTGCCTGGAGTGAGGGAGCTGAGCAGTTCTTC. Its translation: CAWSEGAEQFF.

DNA of the CDR3: TGTGCCAGCAGTCAACAGGACCCCCTTTACGAGCAGTACTTC. Amino acid sequence: CASSQQDPLYEQYF. V usage is TRBV6-1 and J usage is TRBJ2-7; D is perhaps TRBD1 (5 bases). Germline-derived CDR1 and CDR2 are MNHNS and SASEGT. With 5 bases removed from V and 4 bases from J, the gap between germline ends came to 15 bases. The CDR3 spans 14 residues.

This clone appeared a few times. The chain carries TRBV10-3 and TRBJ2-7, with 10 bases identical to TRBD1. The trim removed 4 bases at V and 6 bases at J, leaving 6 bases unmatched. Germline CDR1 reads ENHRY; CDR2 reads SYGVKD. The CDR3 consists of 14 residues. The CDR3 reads CAISAGQGSREQYF. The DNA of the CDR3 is TGTGCCATCAGTGCGGGACAGGGGTCTCGCGAGCAGTACTTC.

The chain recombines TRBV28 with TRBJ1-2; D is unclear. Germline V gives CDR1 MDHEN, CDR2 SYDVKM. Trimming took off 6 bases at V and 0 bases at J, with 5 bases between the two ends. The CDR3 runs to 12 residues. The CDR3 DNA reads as TGTGCCAGCAGGGTTTCTAACTATGGCTACACCTTC. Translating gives CASRVSNYGYTF.

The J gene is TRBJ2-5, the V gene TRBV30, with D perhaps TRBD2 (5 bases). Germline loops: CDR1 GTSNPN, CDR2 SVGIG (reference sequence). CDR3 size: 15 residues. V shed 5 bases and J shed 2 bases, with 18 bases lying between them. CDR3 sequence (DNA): TGTGCCTGGGATCCGGGAAATGGAGGTCAAGAGACCCAGTACTTC. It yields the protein CAWDPGNGGQETQYF.

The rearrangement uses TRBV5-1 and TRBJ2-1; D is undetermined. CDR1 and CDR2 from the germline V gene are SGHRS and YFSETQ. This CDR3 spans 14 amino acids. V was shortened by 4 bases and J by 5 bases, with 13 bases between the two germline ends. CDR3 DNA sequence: TGCGCCAGCAGCCTGATAGGACCCGACAATGAGCAGTTCTTC. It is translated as CASSLIGPDNEQFF.

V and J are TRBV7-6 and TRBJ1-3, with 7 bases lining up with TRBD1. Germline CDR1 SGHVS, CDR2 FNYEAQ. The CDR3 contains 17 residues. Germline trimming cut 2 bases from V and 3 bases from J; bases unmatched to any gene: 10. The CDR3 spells CASSLWTQGQGGNTIYF. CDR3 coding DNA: TGTGCCAGCAGCTTATGGACACAGGGGCAGGGTGGAAACACCATATATTTT.

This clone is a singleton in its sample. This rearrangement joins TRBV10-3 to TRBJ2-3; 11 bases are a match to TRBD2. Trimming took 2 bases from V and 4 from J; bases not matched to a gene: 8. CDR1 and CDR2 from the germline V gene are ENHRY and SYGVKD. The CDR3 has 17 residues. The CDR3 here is CAISEASIAGGADTQYF. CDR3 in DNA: TGTGCCATCAGTGAGGCCTCGATAGCGGGGGGGGCAGATACGCAGTATTTT.

In DNA, the CDR3 is TGCAGCGTTGGGGCAGCGACCACTGAAGCTTTCTTT. Translating it yields CSVGAATTEAFF. J is TRBJ1-1 and V is TRBV29-1; D is uncertain. In germline, CDR1 is SQVTM, CDR2 ANQGSEA. V dropped 4 bases and J dropped 4 bases, with 10 bases sitting between them. The CDR3 runs to 12 residues.

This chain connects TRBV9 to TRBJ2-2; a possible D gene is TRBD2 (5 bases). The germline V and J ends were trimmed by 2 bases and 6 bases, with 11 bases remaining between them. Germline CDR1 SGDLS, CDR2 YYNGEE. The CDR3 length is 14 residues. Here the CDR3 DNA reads TGTGCCAGCAGCGTTGATATAGCGTCCGGGGAGCTGTTTTTT. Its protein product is CASSVDIASGELFF. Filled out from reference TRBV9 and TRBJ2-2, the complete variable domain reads DSGVTQTPKHLITATGQRVTLRCSPRSGDLSVYWYQQSLDQGLQFLIQYYNGEERAKGNILERFSAQQFPDLHSELNLSSLELGDSALYFCASSVDIASGELFFGEGSRLTVL.

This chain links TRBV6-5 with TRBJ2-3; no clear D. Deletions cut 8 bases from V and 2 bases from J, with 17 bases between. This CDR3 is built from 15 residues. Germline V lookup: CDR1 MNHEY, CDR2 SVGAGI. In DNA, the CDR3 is TGTGCCAGCGCTAAGGCGACCAGCGACACAGATACGCAGTATTTT. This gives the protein CASAKATSDTDTQYF.

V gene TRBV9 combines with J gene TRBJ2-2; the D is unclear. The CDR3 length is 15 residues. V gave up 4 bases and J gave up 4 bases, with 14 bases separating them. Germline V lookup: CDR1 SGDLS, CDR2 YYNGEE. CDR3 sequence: CASSPLRSITGELFF. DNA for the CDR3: TGTGCCAGCAGCCCCCTCAGGTCAATCACCGGGGAGCTGTTTTTT.

The CDR3 loop is CASNPGQGSSYNSPLHF. The CDR3 nucleotides read TGCGCCAGCAACCCGGGACAGGGGAGCTCCTATAATTCACCCCTCCACTTT. This sequence joins TRBV5-1 and TRBJ1-6; 10 bases agree with TRBD1. The J segment lost 0 bases and the V segment lost 6 bases, leaving 6 bases of the junction unmatched. Per the germline V gene, CDR1 is SGHRS and CDR2 is YFSETQ. The CDR3 is 17 amino acids.

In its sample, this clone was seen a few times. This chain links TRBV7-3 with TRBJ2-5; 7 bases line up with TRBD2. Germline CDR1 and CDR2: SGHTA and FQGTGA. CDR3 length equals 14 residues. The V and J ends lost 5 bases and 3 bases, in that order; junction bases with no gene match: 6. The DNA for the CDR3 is TGTGCCAGCAGCCCCTTTGGGGGGGAAGAGACCCAGTACTTC. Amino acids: CASSPFGGEETQYF.

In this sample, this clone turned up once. The CDR3 region is CASSEGGGQSYEQYF. The CDR3 DNA sequence: TGTGCCAGCAGTGAAGGGGGGGGACAGTCCTACGAGCAGTACTTC. The rearrangement joins TRBV25-1 to TRBJ2-5, with D perhaps assigned TRBD1 or TRBD2 (7 bases each). The closer fit of TRBJ2-7 to the DNA end suggests the J call may be wrong. The CDR3 totals 15 residues. Germline CDR1 reads MGHDK; CDR2 reads SYGVNS.

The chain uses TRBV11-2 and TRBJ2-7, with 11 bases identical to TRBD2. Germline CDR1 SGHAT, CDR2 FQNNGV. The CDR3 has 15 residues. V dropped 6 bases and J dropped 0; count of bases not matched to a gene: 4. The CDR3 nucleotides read TGTGCCAGCAGTTTCGGACTAGCGGGCTCCTACGAGCAGTACTTC. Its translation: CASSFGLAGSYEQYF.

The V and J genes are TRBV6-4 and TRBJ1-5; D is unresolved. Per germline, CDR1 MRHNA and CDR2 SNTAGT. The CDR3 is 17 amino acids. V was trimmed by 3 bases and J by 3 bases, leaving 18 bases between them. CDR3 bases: TGTGCCAGCAGTGAGACAAGGGCGACACCCCACAATCAGCCCCAGCATTTT. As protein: CASSETRATPHNQPQHF.

The CDR3 is CSAGTDEQYF. The DNA for the CDR3 is TGCAGTGCCGGGACTGACGAGCAGTACTTC. This chain uses TRBV20-1 with TRBJ2-5; D is perhaps TRBD2 (6 bases). TRBJ2-7 matches the DNA end more closely, so the J call is doubtful. Germline V gene sequence: CDR1 DFQATT, CDR2 SNEGSKA (reference sequence). CDR3 length: 10 amino acids.